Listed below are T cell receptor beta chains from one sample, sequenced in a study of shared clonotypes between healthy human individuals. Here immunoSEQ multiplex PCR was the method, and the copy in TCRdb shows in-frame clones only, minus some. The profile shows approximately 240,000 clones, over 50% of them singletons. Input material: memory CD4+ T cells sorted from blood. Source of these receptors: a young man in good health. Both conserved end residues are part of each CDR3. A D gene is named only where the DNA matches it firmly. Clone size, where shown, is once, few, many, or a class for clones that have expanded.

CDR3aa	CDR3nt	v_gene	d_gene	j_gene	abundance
CASSQELAGYNEQFF	TGCGCCAGCAGCCAAGAGCTAGCGGGATACAATGAGCAGTTCTTC	TRBV4-3	TRBD2	TRBJ2-1	NA
CASSLALTGGEEQFF	TGCGCCAGCAGCTTGGCCCTGACAGGGGGCGAGGAGCAGTTCTTC	TRBV5-1	TRBD1	TRBJ2-1	NA
CASSPNGYQETQYF	TGTGCCAGCAGCCCCAACGGTTACCAAGAGACCCAGTACTTC	TRBV7-3	NA	TRBJ2-5	NA
CASSYLGAEQFF	TGTGCCAGCAGTTATCTGGGTGCTGAGCAGTTCTTC	TRBV6-5	NA	TRBJ2-1	medium-sized
CASSFGTSVDTQYF	TGTGCCAGCAGCTTTGGGACTAGCGTAGATACGCAGTATTTT	TRBV5-4	TRBD2	TRBJ2-3	NA
CASSPRLAGAGEQYF	TGTGCCAGCAGCCCGAGACTAGCGGGAGCTGGGGAGCAGTACTTC	TRBV7-2	TRBD2	TRBJ2-7	NA
CATSSEGNTIYF	TGTGCCACCAGCAGTGAGGGAAACACCATATATTTT	TRBV15	NA	TRBJ1-3	NA
CASSLRVGGPGANVLTF	TGTGCCAGCAGCCTCCGGGTGGGTGGCCCTGGGGCCAACGTCCTGACTTTC	TRBV5-6	NA	TRBJ2-6	NA
CASSQDWAREDREETQYF	TGCGCCAGCAGCCAAGATTGGGCCAGGGAAGATCGGGAAGAGACCCAGTACTTC	TRBV4-3	NA	TRBJ2-5	few
CASSYHARDRLGDPYEQYF	TGCGCCAGCAGCTACCACGCCCGGGACAGACTAGGTGATCCCTACGAGCAGTACTTC	TRBV5-1	NA	TRBJ2-7	NA
CASSLTGGGGYTF	TGTGCCAGCAGCCTAACAGGGGGCGGTGGCTACACCTTC	TRBV21-1	NA	TRBJ1-2	NA
CAWTNRDGELYKPEAFF	TGTGCCTGGACTAACCGGGACGGAGAGCTCTACAAACCAGAAGCTTTCTTT	TRBV30	NA	TRBJ1-1	few
CASSEVGGTGEQYF	TGTGCCAGCAGTGAAGTAGGAGGGACGGGGGAGCAGTACTTC	TRBV6-1	NA	TRBJ2-7	few
CATSRAFRGTHRLFF	TGTGCCACCAGCCGCGCCTTTAGGGGGACTCATAGGCTGTTTTTT	TRBV15	NA	TRBJ1-4	NA
CASSQEVSRNTIYF	TGTGCCAGCAGCCAAGAAGTGTCACGAAACACCATATATTTT	TRBV4-2	NA	TRBJ1-3	NA
CASSTGIGGSYEQYF	TGTGCCAGCAGTACCGGGATTGGCGGGAGCTACGAGCAGTACTTC	TRBV5-5	TRBD2	TRBJ2-7	few
CAWSVSAGQPQHF	TGTGCCTGGAGTGTATCGGCAGGGCAGCCCCAGCATTTT	TRBV30	NA	TRBJ1-5	few
CASSIPGTSGSYEQFF	TGTGCCAGTAGTATCCCCGGGACTAGCGGGAGCTATGAGCAGTTCTTC	TRBV19	TRBD2	TRBJ2-1	NA
CASSPTGRYQETQYF	TGCGCCAGCAGCCCCACTGGGCGGTACCAAGAGACCCAGTACTTC	TRBV5-1	NA	TRBJ2-5	NA
CASSSGQDTDTQYF	TGTGCCAGCAGCTCGGGACAGGACACAGATACGCAGTATTTT	TRBV7-2	TRBD1	TRBJ2-3	NA
CASGLPGRHEQYF	TGTGCCAGCGGCCTACCGGGACGGCACGAGCAGTACTTC	TRBV2	NA	TRBJ2-7	NA
CASSFVQGQETQYF	TGTGCCAGCAGCTTCGTCCAGGGCCAAGAGACCCAGTACTTC	TRBV5-6	NA	TRBJ2-5	many
CSVVTGTGNQPQHF	TGCAGCGTTGTGACCGGGACAGGCAATCAGCCCCAGCATTTT	TRBV29-1	TRBD1	TRBJ1-5	few
CASSPPGQGYNEQFF	TGCGCCAGCAGCCCACCAGGACAGGGATACAATGAGCAGTTCTTC	TRBV5-1	TRBD1	TRBJ2-1	NA
CASSLAGSEQYF	TGTGCCAGCAGCTTAGCTGGGTCCGAGCAGTACTTC	TRBV7-6	NA	TRBJ2-7	few
CASREPAGGNEQFF	TGCGCCAGCAGGGAACCAGCGGGAGGCAATGAGCAGTTCTTC	TRBV5-1	TRBD2	TRBJ2-1	few
CASSLFARSTDTQYF	TGTGCCAGCAGTTTATTTGCTCGAAGCACAGATACGCAGTATTTT	TRBV27	NA	TRBJ2-3	NA
CASSPRVGRGETGELFF	TGTGCCAGCAGCCCCCGAGTGGGGCGGGGAGAAACCGGGGAGCTGTTTTTT	TRBV7-2	NA	TRBJ2-2	many
CASSLGVGTGVINEQFF	TGCGCCAGCAGCTTGGGGGTGGGGACAGGGGTTATCAATGAGCAGTTCTTC	TRBV5-1	TRBD1	TRBJ2-1	NA
CASRTSGDRVSSRQYF	TGTGCCAGCAGGACGTCCGGGGACAGGGTATCAAGTCGGCAGTACTTC	TRBV2	TRBD1	TRBJ2-4	NA
CASSFGGEQFF	TGTGCCAGCAGTTTCGGGGGTGAGCAGTTCTTC	TRBV6-5	NA	TRBJ2-1	NA
CASSSGLAGWRQETQYF	TGTGCCAGCAGCTCGGGACTAGCGGGATGGCGGCAAGAGACCCAGTACTTC	TRBV7-2	TRBD2	TRBJ2-5	many
CASSSRGTSAYNEQFF	TGCGCCAGCAGCTCAAGAGGGACTAGCGCTTACAATGAGCAGTTCTTC	TRBV5-1	TRBD2	TRBJ2-1	NA
CASSLSLYDTQYF	TGTGCCAGCAGCCTTAGCCTATACGATACGCAGTATTTT	TRBV11-2	NA	TRBJ2-3	NA
CASSAVGAHEQYF	TGTGCTAGCAGCGCCGTGGGGGCCCACGAGCAGTACTTC	TRBV7-7	NA	TRBJ2-7	once
CASSPAGGGGSTDTQYF	TGTGCCAGCTCACCCGCAGGAGGAGGGGGAAGCACAGATACGCAGTATTTT	TRBV18	NA	TRBJ2-3	NA
CASRMNTEAFF	TGCGCCAGCAGAATGAACACTGAAGCTTTCTTT	TRBV5-1	NA	TRBJ1-1	NA
CAISESSSGRTNTGELFF	TGTGCCATCAGTGAGTCTTCTAGCGGGAGGACGAACACCGGGGAGCTGTTTTTT	TRBV10-3	TRBD2	TRBJ2-2	NA
CASSEMRQGGKLFF	TGTGCCAGCAGTGAAATGAGACAGGGAGGAAAACTGTTTTTT	TRBV2	TRBD1	TRBJ1-4	few
CASSVMWGSGLSEAFF	TGCGCCAGCAGCGTCATGTGGGGCTCCGGGCTGTCTGAAGCTTTCTTT	TRBV4-3	NA	TRBJ1-1	NA
CSVVSSIYGYTF	TGCAGCGTTGTTTCCTCCATCTATGGCTACACCTTC	TRBV29-1	NA	TRBJ1-2	NA
CASSPGGLETQYF	TGTGCCAGCAGCCCCGGGGGTCTGGAGACCCAGTACTTC	TRBV9	NA	TRBJ2-5	NA
CASSQVGRTDPLGLFF	TGTGCCAGCAGCCAGGTTGGGCGGACAGACCCACTGGGACTGTTTTTT	TRBV5-6	NA	TRBJ1-4	NA
CASARAASGTSTDTQYF	TGTGCCAGCGCCAGAGCCGCTAGCGGAACTAGCACAGATACGCAGTATTTT	TRBV27	TRBD2	TRBJ2-3	few
CASLRERGAANTEAFF	TGTGCCAGCTTACGTGAAAGAGGGGCGGCGAACACTGAAGCTTTCTTT	TRBV7-9	NA	TRBJ1-1	NA
CAWSLDSSSTDTQYF	TGTGCCTGGTCTCTCGACTCTAGTAGCACAGATACGCAGTATTTT	TRBV30	NA	TRBJ2-3	few
CASMGQGNQPQHF	TGTGCCAGTATGGGACAAGGAAATCAGCCCCAGCATTTT	TRBV19	NA	TRBJ1-5	few
CASRQQGEQYF	TGTGCCAGCAGGCAACAGGGCGAGCAGTACTTC	TRBV27	NA	TRBJ2-7	NA
CASSQGASLTLNQETQYF	TGCGCCAGCAGCCAAGGCGCTAGCCTGACCCTTAACCAAGAGACCCAGTACTTC	TRBV4-1	NA	TRBJ2-5	NA
CASSTGQGWNQPQHF	TGTGCCAGCAGTACAGGACAGGGGTGGAATCAGCCCCAGCATTTT	TRBV6-1	TRBD1	TRBJ1-5	NA